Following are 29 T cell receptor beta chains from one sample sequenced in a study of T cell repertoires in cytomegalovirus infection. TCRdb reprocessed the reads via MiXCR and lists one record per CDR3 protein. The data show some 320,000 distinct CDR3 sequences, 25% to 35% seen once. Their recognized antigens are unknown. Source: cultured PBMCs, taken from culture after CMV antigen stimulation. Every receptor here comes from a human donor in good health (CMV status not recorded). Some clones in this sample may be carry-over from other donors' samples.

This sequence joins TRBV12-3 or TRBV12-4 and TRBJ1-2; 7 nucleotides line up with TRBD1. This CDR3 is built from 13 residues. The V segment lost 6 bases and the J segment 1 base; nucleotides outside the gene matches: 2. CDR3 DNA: TGTGCCAGCAGCCAGGGGGTTAACTATGGCTACACCTTC. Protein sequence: CASSQGVNYGYTF.

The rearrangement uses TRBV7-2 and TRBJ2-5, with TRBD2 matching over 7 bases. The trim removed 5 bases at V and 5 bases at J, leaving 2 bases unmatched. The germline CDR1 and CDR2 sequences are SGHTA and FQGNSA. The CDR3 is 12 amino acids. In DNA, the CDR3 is TGTGCCAGCAGCCCAGCGGGGGAGACCCAGTACTTC. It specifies CASSPAGETQYF.

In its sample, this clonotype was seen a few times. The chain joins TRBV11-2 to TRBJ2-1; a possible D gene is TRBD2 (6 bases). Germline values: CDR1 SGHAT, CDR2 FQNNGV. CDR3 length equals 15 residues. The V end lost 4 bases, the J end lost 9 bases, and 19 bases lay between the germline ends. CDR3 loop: CASSSPVAEAPEQFF. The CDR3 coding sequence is TGTGCCAGCAGCTCCCCGGTAGCGGAGGCTCCTGAGCAGTTCTTC.

CDR3: CASSQDTWTESGGYTF. The CDR3, as DNA: TGCGCCAGCAGCCAAGATACCTGGACAGAGTCAGGCGGCTACACCTTC. The chain recombines TRBV4-1 with TRBJ1-2; D is perhaps TRBD1 (6 bases). The germline V and J ends were trimmed by 0 bases and 8 bases, with 19 bases remaining between them. The CDR3 sequence is 16 residues long. Germline V gene sequence: CDR1 MGHRA, CDR2 YSYEKL.

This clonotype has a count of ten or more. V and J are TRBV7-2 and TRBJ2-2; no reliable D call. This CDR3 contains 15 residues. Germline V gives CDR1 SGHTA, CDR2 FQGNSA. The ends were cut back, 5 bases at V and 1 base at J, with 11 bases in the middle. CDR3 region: CASSRSSGNTGELFF. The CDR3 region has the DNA TGTGCCAGCAGCCGTAGCTCAGGGAACACCGGGGAGCTGTTTTTT.

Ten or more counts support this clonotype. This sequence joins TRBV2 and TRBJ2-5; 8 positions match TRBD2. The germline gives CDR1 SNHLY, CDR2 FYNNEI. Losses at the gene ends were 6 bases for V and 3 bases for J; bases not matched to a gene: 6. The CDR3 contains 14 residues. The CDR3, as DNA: TGTGCCAGCAGCGCCGGGACTAGAGAAGAGACCCAGTACTTC. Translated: CASSAGTREETQYF.

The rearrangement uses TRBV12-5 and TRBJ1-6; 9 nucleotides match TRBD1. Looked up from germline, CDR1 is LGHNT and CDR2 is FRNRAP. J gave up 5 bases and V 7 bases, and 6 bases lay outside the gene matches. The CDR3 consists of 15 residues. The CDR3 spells CASAAWDRDNSPLHF. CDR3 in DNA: TGTGCTAGTGCGGCTTGGGACAGGGATAATTCACCCCTCCACTTT. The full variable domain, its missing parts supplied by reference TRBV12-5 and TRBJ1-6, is DARVTQTPRHKVTEMGQEVTMRCQPILGHNTVFWYRQTMMQGLELLAYFRNRAPLDDSGMPKDRFSAEMPDATLATLKIQPSEPRDSAVYFCASAAWDRDNSPLHFGNGTRLTVT.

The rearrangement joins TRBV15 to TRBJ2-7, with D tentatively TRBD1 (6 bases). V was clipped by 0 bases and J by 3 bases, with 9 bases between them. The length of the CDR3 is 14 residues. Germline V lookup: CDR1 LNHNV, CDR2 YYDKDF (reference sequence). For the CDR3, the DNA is TGTGCCACCAGCAGAGATAGGGGGAACTACGAGCAGTACTTC. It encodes CATSRDRGNYEQYF.

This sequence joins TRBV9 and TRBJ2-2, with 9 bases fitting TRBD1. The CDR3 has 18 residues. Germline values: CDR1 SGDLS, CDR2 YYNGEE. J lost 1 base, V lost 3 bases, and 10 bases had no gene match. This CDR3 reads CASSEGRDRVWNTGELFF. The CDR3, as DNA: TGTGCCAGCAGCGAGGGCCGGGACAGGGTGTGGAACACCGGGGAGCTGTTTTTT. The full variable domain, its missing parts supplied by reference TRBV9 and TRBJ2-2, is DSGVTQTPKHLITATGQRVTLRCSPRSGDLSVYWYQQSLDQGLQFLIQYYNGEERAKGNILERFSAQQFPDLHSELNLSSLELGDSALYFCASSEGRDRVWNTGELFFGEGSRLTVL.

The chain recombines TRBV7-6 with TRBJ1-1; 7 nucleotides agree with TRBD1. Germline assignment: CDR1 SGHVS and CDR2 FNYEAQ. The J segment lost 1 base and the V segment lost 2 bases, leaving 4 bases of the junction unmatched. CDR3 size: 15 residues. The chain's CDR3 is CASSLMAGGNTEAFF. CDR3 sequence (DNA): TGTGCCAGCAGCTTAATGGCAGGGGGGAACACTGAAGCTTTCTTT.

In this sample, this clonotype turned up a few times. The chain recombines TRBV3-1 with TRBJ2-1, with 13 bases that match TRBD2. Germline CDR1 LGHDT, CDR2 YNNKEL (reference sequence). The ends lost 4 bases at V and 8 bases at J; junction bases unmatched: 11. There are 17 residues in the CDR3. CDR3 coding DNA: TGTGCCAGCAGCCCCCAACTAGCGGGGGGGCCGAGACATGAGCAGTTCTTC. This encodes CASSPQLAGGPRHEQFF.

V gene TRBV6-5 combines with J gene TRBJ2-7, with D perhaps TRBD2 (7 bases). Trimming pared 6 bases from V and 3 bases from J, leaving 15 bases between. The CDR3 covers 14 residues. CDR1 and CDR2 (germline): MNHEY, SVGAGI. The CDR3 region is CASRGGHGDYEQYF. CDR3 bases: TGTGCCAGCAGGGGGGGGCACGGCGACTACGAGCAGTACTTC.

CDR3 nucleotide sequence: TGTGCCAGCAGCGCGACCGGGACTAGTTACCACGAGCAGTACTTC. This codes for CASSATGTSYHEQYF. The J gene is TRBJ2-7, the V gene TRBV9, with 8 bases that match TRBD2. V lost 3 bases and J lost 5; bases outside the gene matches: 10. The CDR3 length is 15 residues. CDR1 and CDR2 from the germline V gene are SGDLS and YYNGEE. The full variable domain, completed using reference TRBV9 and TRBJ2-7, is DSGVTQTPKHLITATGQRVTLRCSPRSGDLSVYWYQQSLDQGLQFLIQYYNGEERAKGNILERFSAQQFPDLHSELNLSSLELGDSALYFCASSATGTSYHEQYFGPGTRLTVT.

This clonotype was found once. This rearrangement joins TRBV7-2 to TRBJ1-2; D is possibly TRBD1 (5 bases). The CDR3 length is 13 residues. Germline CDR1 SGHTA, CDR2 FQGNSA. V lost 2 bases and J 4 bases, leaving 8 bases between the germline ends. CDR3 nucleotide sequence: TGTGCCAGCAGCTTATCGGGGCCCTATGGCTACACCTTC. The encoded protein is CASSLSGPYGYTF.

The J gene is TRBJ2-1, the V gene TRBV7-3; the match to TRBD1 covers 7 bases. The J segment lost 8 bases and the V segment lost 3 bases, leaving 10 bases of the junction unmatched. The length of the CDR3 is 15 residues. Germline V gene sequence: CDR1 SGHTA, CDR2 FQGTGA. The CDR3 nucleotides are TGTGCCAGCAGCTTCCGGGACAGTCATGGGGATGAGCAGTTCTTC. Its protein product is CASSFRDSHGDEQFF.

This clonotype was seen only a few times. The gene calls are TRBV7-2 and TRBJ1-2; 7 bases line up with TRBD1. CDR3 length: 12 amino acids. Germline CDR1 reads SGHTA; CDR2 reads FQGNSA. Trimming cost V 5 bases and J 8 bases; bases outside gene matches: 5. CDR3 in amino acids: CASSRDSLGYTF. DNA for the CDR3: TGTGCCAGCAGCCGGGACAGTCTCGGCTACACCTTC.

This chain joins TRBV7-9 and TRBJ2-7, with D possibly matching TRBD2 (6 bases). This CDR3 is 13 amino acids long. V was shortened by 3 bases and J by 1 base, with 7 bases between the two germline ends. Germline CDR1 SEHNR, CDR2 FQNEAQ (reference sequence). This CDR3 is CASSFRESYEQYF. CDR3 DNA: TGTGCCAGCAGCTTCCGGGAGTCCTACGAGCAGTACTTC. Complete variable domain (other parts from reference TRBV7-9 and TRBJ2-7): DTGVSQNPRHKITKRGQNVTFRCDPISEHNRLYWYRQTLGQGPEFLTYFQNEAQLEKSRLLSDRFSAERPKGSFSTLEIQRTEQGDSAMYLCASSFRESYEQYFGPGTRLTVT.

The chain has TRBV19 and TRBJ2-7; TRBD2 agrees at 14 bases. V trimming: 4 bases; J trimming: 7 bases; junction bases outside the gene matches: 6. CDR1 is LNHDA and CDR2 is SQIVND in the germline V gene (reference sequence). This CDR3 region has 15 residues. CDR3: CASSRGLAGDLEQYF. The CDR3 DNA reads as TGTGCCAGTAGTAGGGGACTAGCGGGAGACTTGGAGCAGTACTTC. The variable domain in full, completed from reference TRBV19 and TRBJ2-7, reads DGGITQSPKYLFRKEGQNVTLSCEQNLNHDAMYWYRQDPGQGLRLIYYSQIVNDFQKGDIAEGYSVSREKKESFPLTVTSAQKNPTAFYLCASSRGLAGDLEQYFGPGTRLTVT.

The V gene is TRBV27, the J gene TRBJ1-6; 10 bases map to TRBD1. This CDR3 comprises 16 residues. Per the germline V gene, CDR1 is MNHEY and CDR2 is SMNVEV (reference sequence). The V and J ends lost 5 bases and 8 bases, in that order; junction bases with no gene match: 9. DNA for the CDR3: TGTGCCAGCAGTACCTGGACAGGGGGAGACTATTCACCCCTCCACTTT. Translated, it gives CASSTWTGGDYSPLHF.

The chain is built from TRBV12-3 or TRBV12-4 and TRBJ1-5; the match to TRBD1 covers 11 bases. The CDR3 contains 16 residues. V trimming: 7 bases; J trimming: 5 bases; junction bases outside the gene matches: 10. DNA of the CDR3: TGTGCCAGCAACCAAGGACAGGGGGCTTCCCATCAGCCCCAGCATTTT. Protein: CASNQGQGASHQPQHF.

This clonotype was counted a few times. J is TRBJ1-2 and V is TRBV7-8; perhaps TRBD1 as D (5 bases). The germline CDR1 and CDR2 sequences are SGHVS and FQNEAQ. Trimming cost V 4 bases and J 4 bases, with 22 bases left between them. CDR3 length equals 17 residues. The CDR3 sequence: CASSSYPQGPTGYGYTF. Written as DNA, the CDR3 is TGTGCCAGCAGCTCATACCCCCAGGGCCCTACCGGCTATGGCTACACCTTC.

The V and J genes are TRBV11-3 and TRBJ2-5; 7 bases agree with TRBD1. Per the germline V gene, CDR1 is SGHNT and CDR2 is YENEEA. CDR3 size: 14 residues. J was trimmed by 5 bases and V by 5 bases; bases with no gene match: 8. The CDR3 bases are TGTGCCAGCAGCGCTCACAGGGGTGACGAGACCCAGTACTTC. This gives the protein CASSAHRGDETQYF.

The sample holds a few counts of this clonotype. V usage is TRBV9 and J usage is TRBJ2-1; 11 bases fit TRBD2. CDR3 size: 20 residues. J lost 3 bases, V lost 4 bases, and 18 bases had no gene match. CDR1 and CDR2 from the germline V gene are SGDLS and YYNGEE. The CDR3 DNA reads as TGTGCCAGCAGCCTCCAGACTAGCGGGAAGTTTCCAAGCGACTACAATGAGCAGTTCTTC. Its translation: CASSLQTSGKFPSDYNEQFF.

CDR3 DNA sequence: TGTGCCAGCAGCCCCATTAAGCGTCGGCAACTGTTTTTT. This gives the protein CASSPIKRRQLFF. The rearrangement uses TRBV11-2 and TRBJ1-4; no definite D call. This CDR3 is 13 amino acids long. The germline V gene encodes CDR1 SGHAT and CDR2 FQNNGV. The V and J ends lost 5 bases and 12 bases respectively, with 16 bases between them.

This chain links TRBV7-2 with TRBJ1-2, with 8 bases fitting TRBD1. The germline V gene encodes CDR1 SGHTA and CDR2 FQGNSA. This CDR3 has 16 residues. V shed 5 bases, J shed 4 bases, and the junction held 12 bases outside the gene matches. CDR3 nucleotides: TGTGCCAGCAGCCGCCCTCGAGCCGGGACAGGCTATGGCTACACCTTC. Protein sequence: CASSRPRAGTGYGYTF.

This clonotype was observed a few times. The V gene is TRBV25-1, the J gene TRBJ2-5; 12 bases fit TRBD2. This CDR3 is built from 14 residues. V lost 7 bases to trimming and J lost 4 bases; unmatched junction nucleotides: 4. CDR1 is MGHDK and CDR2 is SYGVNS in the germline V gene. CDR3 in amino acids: CASKLTSGRETQYF. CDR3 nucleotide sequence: TGTGCCAGCAAACTGACTAGCGGGAGAGAGACCCAGTACTTC.

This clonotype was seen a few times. The CDR3 spells CASRKDRSSDGYTF. The CDR3 DNA follows: TGTGCCAGTAGGAAGGACAGGTCGTCGGATGGCTACACCTTC. The J gene is TRBJ1-2, the V gene TRBV19; TRBD1 matches at 7 bases. Per the germline V gene, CDR1 is LNHDA and CDR2 is SQIVND (reference sequence). The CDR3 covers 14 residues. The ends lost 6 bases at V and 6 bases at J; junction bases unmatched: 10.

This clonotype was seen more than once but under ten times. CDR3 in amino acids: CASSPLPNTEAFF. The CDR3 nucleotides are TGTGCCAGTAGTCCTCTACCGAACACTGAAGCTTTCTTT. The V and J genes are TRBV19 and TRBJ1-1; no firm D call. The CDR3 contains 13 residues. Between the trimmed V and J ends, which lost 5 bases and 1 base, there was a span of 8 bases. From germline, CDR1 is LNHDA and CDR2 SQIVND (reference sequence).

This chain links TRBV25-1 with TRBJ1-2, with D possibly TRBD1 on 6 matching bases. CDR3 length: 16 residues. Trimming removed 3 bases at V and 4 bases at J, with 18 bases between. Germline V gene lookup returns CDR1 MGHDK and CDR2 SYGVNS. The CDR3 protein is CASSDLTGTDIYGYTF. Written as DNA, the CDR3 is TGTGCCAGCAGTGACCTAACAGGGACTGACATCTATGGCTACACCTTC.